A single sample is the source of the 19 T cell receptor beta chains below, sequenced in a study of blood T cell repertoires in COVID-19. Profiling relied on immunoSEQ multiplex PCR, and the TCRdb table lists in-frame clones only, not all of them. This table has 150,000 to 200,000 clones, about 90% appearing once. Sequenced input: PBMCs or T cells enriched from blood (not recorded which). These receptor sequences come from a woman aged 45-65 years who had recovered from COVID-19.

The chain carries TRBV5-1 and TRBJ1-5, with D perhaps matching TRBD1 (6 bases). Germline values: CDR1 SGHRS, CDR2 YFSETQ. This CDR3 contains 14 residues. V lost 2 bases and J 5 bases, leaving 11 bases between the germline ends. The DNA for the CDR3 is TGCGCCAGCAGCTTAGGGGGAGGGGATCAGCCCCAGCATTTT. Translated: CASSLGGGDQPQHF.

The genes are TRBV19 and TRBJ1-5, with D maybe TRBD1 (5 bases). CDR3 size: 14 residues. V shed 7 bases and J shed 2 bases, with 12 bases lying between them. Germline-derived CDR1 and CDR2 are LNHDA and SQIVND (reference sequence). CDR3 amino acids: CASKLVQGNQPQHF. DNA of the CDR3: TGTGCCAGTAAGCTCGTACAGGGCAATCAGCCCCAGCATTTT.

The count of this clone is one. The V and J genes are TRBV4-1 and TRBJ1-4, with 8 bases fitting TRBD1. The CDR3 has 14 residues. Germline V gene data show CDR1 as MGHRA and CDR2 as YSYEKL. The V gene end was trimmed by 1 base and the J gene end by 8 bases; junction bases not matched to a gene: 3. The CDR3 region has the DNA TGCGCCAGCAGCCAAGGGACAGGGAAGGAAAAACTGTTTTTT. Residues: CASSQGTGKEKLFF.

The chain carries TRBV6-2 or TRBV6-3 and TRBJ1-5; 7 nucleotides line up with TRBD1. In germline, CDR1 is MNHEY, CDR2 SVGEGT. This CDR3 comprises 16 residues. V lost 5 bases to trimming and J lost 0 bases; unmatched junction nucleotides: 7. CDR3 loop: CASSDRTGFSNQPQHF. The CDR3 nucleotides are TGTGCCAGCAGTGACAGGACAGGATTTAGCAATCAGCCCCAGCATTTT.

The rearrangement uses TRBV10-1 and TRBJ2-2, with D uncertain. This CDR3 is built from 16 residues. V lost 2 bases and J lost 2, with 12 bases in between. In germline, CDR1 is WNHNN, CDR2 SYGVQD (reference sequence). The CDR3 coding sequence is TGCGCCAGCAGTGAGCGTTGGCAGGCAAACACCGGGGAGCTGTTTTTT. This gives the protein CASSERWQANTGELFF.

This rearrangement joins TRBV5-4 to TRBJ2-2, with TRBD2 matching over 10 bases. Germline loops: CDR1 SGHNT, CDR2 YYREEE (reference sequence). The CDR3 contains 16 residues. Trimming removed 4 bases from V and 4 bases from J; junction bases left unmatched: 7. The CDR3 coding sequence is TGTGCCAGCAGCGGGGGGGGACTAGCGACCACCGGGGAGCTGTTTTTT. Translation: CASSGGGLATTGELFF.

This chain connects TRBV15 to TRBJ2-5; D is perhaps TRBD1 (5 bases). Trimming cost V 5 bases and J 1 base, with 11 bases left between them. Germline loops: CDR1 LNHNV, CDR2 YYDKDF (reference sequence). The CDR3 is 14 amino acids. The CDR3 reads CATSQRQGQETQYF. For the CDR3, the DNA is TGTGCCACCAGCCAACGGCAGGGCCAAGAGACCCAGTACTTC.

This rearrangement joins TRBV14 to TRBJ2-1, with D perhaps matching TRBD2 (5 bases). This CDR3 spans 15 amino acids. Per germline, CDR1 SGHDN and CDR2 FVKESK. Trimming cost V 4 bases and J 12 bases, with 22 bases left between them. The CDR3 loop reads CASSLTTLRGSGQFF. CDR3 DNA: TGTGCCAGCAGCCTGACGACTCTTAGAGGGTCCGGGCAGTTCTTC.

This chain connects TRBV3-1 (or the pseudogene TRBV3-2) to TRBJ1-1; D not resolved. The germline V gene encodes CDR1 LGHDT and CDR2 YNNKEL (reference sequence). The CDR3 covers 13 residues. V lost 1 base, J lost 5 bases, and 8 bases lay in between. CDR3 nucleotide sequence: TGTGCCAGCAGCCAAGGCCCCCGGACTGAAGCTTTCTTT. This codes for CASSQGPRTEAFF.

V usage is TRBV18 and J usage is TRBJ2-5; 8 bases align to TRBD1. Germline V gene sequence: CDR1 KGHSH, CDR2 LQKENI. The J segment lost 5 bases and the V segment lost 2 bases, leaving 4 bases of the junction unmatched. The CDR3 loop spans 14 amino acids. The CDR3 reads CASSPGQGRETQYF. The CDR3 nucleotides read TGTGCCAGCTCACCAGGACAGGGAAGGGAGACCCAGTACTTC.

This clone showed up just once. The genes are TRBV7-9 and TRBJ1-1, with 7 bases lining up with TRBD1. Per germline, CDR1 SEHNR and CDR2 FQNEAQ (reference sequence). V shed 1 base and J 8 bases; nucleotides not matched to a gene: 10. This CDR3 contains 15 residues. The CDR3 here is CASSLGAGQATEAFF. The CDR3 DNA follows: TGTGCCAGCAGCTTAGGGGCCGGACAGGCCACAGAAGCTTTCTTT.

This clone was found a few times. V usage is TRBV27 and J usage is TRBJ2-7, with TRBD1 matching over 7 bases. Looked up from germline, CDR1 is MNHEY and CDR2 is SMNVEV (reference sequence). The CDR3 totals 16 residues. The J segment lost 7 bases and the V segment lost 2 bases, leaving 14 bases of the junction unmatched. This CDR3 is CASSLNPGTAAREQYF. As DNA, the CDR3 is TGTGCCAGCAGTTTAAACCCCGGGACAGCGGCGCGGGAGCAGTACTTC.

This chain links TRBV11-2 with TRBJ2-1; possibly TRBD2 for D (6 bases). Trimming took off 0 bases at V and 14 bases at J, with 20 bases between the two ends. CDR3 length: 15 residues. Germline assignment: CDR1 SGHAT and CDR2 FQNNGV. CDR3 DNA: TGTGCCAGCAGCTTAGATTGGTCGGGAGCCTACGAGAAGTTCTTC. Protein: CASSLDWSGAYEKFF.

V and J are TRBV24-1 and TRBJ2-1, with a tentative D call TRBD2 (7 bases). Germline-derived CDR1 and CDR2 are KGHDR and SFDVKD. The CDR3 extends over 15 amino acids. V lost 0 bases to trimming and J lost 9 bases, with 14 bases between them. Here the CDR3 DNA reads TGTGCCACCAGTGATTTGCAAGGGGGGAGGGTTGAGCAGTTCTTC. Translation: CATSDLQGGRVEQFF.

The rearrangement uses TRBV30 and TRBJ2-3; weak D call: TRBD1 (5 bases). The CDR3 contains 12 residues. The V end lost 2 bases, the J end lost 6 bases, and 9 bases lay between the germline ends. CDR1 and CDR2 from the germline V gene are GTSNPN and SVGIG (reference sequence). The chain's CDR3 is CAWSKDTDTQYF. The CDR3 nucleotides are TGTGCCTGGAGTAAGGACACGGATACGCAGTATTTT.

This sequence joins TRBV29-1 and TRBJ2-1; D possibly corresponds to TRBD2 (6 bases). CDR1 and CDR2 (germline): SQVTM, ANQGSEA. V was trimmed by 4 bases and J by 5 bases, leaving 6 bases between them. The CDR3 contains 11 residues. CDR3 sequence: CSVGLDNEQFF. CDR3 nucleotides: TGCAGCGTTGGACTAGACAATGAGCAGTTCTTC.

For the CDR3, the DNA is TGTGCCAGCAGCTTTGGGGGGAGCTACGAGCAGTACTTC. Amino acid sequence: CASSFGGSYEQYF. The gene calls are TRBV11-3 and TRBJ2-7; perhaps TRBD2 as D (6 bases). CDR3 length equals 13 residues. The germline V and J ends were trimmed by 3 bases and 3 bases, with 9 bases remaining between them. Germline lookup yields CDR1 SGHNT and CDR2 YENEEA.

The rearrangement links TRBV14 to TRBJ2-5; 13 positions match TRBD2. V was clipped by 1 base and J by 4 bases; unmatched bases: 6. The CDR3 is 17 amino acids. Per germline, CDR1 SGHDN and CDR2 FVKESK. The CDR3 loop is CASSQGSWTSGRETQYF. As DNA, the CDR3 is TGTGCCAGCAGCCAAGGATCCTGGACTAGCGGGAGAGAGACCCAGTACTTC. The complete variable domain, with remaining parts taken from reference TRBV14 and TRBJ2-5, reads EAGVTQFPSHSVIEKGQTVTLRCDPISGHDNLYWYRRVMGKEIKFLLHFVKESKQDESGMPNNRFLAERTGGTYSTLKVQPAELEDSGVYFCASSQGSWTSGRETQYFGPGTRLLVL.

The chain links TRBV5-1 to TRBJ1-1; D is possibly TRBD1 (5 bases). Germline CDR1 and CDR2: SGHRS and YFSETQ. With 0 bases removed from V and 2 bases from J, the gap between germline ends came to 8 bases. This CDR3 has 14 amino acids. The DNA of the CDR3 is TGCGCCAGCAGCTTGGTACAGGCAAACACTGAAGCTTTCTTT. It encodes CASSLVQANTEAFF.